The entry below gives a single TCR beta chain sequence along with its context. Antigen: not known. Second-dose schedules of about 4 or about 12 weeks were combined. The source of the sample is a study of T cell responses to AZD1222 COVID-19 vaccine. Study-level points and caveats: Most donors were white British and more were female, and clonal diversity was possibly underestimated. Reportedly, nearly half the spike-specific TCRs target unmutated variant regions.

The protocol was immunoSEQ multiplex PCR, while the TCRdb copy is restricted to in-frame clones and leaves out a portion. Among tens of thousands of clones listed, 90% were seen once. The germline gives CDR1 KGHDR, CDR2 SFDVKD. The V segment lost 3 bases and the J segment 4 bases; nucleotides outside the gene matches: 12. The CDR3 totals 17 residues. The chain is built from TRBV24-1 and TRBJ2-3; 7 bases align to TRBD1. This receptor was obtained from an adult who received the AZD1222 COVID-19 vaccine. Sequencing used peripheral blood, obtained 28 days after the second AZD1222 dose. The CDR3 DNA follows: TGTGCCACCAGTGATCCTTACTCTCTTCAGGGGGCAGATACGCAGTATTTT. This translates into CATSDPYSLQGADTQYF.